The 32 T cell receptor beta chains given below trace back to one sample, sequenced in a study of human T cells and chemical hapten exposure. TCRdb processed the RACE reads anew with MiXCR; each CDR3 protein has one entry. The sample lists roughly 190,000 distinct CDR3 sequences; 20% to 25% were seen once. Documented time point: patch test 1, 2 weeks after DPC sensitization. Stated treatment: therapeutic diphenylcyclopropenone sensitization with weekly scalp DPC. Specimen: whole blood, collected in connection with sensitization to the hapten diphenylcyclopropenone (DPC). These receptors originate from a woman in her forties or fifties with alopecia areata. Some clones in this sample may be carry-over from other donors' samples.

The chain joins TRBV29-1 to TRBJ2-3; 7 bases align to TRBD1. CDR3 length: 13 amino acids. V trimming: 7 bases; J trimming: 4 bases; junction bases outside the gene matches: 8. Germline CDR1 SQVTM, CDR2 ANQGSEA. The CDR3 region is CSARNTGADTQYF. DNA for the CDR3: TGCAGCGCGAGAAACACAGGGGCAGATACGCAGTATTTT.

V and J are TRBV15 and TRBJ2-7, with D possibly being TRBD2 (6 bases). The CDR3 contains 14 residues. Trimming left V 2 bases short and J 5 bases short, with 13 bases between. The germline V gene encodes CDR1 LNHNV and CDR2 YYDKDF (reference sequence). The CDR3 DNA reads TGTGCCACCAGCAGAACGAGAGCTAGCGACGAGCAGTACTTC. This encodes CATSRTRASDEQYF.

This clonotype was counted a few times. The CDR3 sequence is CSASASGFSTDTQYF. The CDR3 nucleotides are TGCAGTGCTAGCGCTAGCGGTTTTAGCACAGATACGCAGTATTTT. The genes are TRBV20-1 and TRBJ2-3; 7 nucleotides agree with TRBD2. After removal of 3 bases from V and 0 bases from J, the junction contained 6 bases not matched to a gene. This CDR3 region has 15 residues. Germline CDR1 reads DFQATT; CDR2 reads SNEGSKA (reference sequence).

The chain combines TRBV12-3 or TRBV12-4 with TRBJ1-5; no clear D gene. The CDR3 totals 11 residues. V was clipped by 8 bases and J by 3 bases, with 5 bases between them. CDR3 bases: TGTGCCAGCGGTCCCAATCAGCCCCAGCATTTT. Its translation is CASGPNQPQHF.

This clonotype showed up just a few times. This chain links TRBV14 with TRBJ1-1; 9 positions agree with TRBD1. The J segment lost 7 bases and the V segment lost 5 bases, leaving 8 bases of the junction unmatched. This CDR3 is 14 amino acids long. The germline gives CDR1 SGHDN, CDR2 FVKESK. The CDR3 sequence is CASSFRQGVREAFF. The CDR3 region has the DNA TGTGCCAGCAGCTTCCGACAGGGGGTACGTGAAGCTTTCTTT.

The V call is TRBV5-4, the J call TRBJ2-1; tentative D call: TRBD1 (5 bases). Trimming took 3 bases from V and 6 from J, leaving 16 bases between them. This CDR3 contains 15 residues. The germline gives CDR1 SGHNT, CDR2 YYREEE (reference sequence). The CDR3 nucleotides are TGTGCCAGCAGCTCGACAACAGGTCTGGGCAATGAGCAGTTCTTC. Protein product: CASSSTTGLGNEQFF.

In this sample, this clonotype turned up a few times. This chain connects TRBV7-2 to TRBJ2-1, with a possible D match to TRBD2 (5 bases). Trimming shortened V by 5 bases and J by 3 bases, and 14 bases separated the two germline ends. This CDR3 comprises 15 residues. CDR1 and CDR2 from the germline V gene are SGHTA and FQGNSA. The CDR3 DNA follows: TGTGCCAGCAGCCGGATGGGGAGCGGCTACAATGAGCAGTTCTTC. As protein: CASSRMGSGYNEQFF.

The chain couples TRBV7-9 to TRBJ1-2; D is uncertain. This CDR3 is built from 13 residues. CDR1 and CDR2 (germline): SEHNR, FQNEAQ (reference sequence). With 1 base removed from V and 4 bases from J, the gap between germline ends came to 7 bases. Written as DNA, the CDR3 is TGTGCCAGCAGCTTAGAGGCGAGCTATGGCTACACCTTC. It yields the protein CASSLEASYGYTF.

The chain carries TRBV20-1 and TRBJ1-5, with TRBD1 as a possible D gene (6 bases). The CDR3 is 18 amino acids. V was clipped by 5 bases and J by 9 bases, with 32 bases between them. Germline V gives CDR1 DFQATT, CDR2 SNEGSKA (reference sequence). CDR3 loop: CSARGPSTGLGSEAPQHF. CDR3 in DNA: TGCAGTGCTCGCGGACCAAGTACAGGGCTGGGGTCGGAGGCGCCCCAGCATTTT.

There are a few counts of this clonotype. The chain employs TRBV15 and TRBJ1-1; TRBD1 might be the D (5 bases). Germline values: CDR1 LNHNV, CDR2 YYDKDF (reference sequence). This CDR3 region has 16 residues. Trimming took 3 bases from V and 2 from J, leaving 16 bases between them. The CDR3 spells CATSSQRTRLNTEAFF. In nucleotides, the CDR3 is TGTGCCACCAGCAGTCAGAGGACAAGATTAAACACTGAAGCTTTCTTT.

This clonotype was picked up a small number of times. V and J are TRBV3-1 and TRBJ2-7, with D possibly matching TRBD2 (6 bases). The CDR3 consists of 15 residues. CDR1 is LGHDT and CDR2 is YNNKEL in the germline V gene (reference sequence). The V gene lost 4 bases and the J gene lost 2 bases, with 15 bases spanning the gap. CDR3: CASSPAGRLTYEQYF. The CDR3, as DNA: TGTGCCAGCAGCCCAGCGGGTCGCCTGACCTACGAGCAGTACTTC.

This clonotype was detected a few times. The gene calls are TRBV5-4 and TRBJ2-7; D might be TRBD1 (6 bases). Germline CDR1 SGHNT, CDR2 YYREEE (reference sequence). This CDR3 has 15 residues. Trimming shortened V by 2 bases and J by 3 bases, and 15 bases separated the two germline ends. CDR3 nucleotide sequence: TGTGCCAGCAGCTTACAGGGACCGGCGTACTACGAGCAGTACTTC. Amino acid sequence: CASSLQGPAYYEQYF. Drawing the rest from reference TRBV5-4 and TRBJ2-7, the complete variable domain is ETGVTQSPTHLIKTRGQQVTLRCSSQSGHNTVSWYQQALGQGPQFIFQYYREEENGRGNFPPRFSGLQFPNYSSELNVNALELDDSALYLCASSLQGPAYYEQYFGPGTRLTVT.

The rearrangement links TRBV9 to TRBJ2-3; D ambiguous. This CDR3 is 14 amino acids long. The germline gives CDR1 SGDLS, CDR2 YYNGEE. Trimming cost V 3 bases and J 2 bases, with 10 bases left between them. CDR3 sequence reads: CASSETGLTDTQYF. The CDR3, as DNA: TGTGCCAGCAGCGAGACCGGGCTCACAGATACGCAGTATTTT. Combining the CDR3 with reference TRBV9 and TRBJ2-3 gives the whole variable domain DSGVTQTPKHLITATGQRVTLRCSPRSGDLSVYWYQQSLDQGLQFLIQYYNGEERAKGNILERFSAQQFPDLHSELNLSSLELGDSALYFCASSETGLTDTQYFGPGTRLTVL.

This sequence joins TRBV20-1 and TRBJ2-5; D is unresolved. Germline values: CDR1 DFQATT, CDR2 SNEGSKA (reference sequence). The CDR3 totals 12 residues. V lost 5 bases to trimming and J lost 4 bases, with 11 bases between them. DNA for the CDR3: TGCAGTGCTCTGAAGACCGTAGAGACCCAGTACTTC. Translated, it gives CSALKTVETQYF.

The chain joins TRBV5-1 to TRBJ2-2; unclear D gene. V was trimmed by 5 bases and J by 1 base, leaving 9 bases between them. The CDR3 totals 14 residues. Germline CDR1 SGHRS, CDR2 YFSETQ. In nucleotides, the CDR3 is TGCGCCAGCAGGTTTGGGGTGAACACCGGGGAGCTGTTTTTT. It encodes CASRFGVNTGELFF.

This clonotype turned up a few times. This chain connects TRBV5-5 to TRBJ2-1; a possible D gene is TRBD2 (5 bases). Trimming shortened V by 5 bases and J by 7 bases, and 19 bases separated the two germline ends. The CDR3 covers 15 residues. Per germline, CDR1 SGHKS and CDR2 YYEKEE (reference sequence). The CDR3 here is CASRSEPGIYNEQFF. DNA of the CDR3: TGTGCCAGCAGATCCGAACCCGGGATCTATAATGAGCAGTTCTTC. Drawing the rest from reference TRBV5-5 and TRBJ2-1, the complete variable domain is DAGVTQSPTHLIKTRGQQVTLRCSPISGHKSVSWYQQVLGQGPQFIFQYYEKEERGRGNFPDRFSARQFPNYSSELNVNALLLGDSALYLCASRSEPGIYNEQFFGPGTRLTVL.

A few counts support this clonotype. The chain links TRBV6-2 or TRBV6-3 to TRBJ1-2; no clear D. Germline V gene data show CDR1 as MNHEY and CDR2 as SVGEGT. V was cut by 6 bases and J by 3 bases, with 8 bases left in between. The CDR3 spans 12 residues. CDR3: CASRGSDYGYTF. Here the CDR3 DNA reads TGTGCCAGCAGGGGGTCAGACTATGGCTACACCTTC.

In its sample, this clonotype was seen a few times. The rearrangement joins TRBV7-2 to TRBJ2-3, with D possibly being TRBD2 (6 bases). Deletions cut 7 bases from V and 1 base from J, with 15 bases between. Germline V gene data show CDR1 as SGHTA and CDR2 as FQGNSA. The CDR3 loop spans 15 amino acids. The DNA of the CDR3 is TGTGCCAGCACCCCCCAGCGACTAGGCACAGATACGCAGTATTTT. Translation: CASTPQRLGTDTQYF.

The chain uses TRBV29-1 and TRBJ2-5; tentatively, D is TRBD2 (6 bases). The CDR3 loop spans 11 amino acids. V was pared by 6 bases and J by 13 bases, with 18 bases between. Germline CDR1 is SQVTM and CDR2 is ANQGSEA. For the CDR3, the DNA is TGCAGCGTCCGAGTAGCGGCCCAGGGGTACTTC. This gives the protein CSVRVAAQGYF. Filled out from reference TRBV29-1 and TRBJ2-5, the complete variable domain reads SAVISQKPSRDICQRGTSLTIQCQVDSQVTMMFWYRQQPGQSLTLIATANQGSEATYESGFVIDKFPISRPNLTFSTLTVSNMSPEDSSIYLCSVRVAAQGYFGPGTRLLVL.

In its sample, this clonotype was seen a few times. The CDR3, as DNA: TGTGCCAGCAGACCGGGACAGGGGATCGATGAGCAGTTCTTC. It yields the protein CASRPGQGIDEQFF. The J gene is TRBJ2-1, the V gene TRBV25-1; 10 positions match TRBD1. Germline V CDR1 and CDR2: MGHDK, SYGVNS. The CDR3 is 14 amino acids. V lost 6 bases to trimming and J lost 8 bases; unmatched junction nucleotides: 7.

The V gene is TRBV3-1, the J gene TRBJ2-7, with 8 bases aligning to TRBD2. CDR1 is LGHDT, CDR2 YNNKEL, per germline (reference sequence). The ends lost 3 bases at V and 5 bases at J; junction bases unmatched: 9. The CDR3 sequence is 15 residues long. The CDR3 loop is CASSQTGTSWNEQYF. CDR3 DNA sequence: TGTGCCAGCAGCCAGACCGGGACTAGTTGGAACGAGCAGTACTTC.

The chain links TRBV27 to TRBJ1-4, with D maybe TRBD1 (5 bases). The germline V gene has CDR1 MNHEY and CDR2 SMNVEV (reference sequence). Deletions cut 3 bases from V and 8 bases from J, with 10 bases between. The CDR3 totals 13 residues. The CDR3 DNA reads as TGTGCCAGCAGTTTCAACCGGGGGGAAAAACTGTTTTTT. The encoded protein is CASSFNRGEKLFF.

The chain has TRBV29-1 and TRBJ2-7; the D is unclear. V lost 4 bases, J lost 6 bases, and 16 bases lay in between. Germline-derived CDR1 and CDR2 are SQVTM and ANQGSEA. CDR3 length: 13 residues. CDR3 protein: CSVGVLSPSEQYF. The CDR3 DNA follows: TGCAGCGTTGGCGTCCTATCGCCCAGCGAGCAGTACTTC.

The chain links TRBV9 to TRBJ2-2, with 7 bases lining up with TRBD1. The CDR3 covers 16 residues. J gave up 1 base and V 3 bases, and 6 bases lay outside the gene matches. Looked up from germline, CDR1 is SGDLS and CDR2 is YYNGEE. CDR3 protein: CASSANRGENTGELFF. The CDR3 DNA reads TGTGCCAGCAGCGCCAACAGGGGCGAGAACACCGGGGAGCTGTTTTTT.

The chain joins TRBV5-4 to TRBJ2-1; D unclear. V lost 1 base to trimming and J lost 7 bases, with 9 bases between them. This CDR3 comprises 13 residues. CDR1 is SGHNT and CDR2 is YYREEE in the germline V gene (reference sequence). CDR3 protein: CASSLWAANEQFF. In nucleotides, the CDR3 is TGTGCCAGCAGCTTGTGGGCAGCGAATGAGCAGTTCTTC.

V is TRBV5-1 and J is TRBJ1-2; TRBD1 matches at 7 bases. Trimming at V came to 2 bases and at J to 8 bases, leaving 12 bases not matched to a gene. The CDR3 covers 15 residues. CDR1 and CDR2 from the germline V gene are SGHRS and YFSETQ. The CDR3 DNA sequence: TGCGCCAGCAGCTTCGGAGACAGGGACTCCGACGGCTACACCTTC. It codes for CASSFGDRDSDGYTF.

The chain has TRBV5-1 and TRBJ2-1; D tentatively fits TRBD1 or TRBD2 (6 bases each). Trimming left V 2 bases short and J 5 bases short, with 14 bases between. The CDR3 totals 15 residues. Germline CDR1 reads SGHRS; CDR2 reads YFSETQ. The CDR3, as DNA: TGCGCCAGCAGCTTAACTCGGAGGGACAACAATGAGCAGTTCTTC. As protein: CASSLTRRDNNEQFF.

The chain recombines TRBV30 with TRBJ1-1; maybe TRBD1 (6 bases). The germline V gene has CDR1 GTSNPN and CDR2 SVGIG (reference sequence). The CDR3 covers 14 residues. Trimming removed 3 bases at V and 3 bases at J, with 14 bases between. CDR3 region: CAWRSKGGYTEAFF. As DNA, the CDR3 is TGTGCCTGGAGGTCGAAGGGGGGGTACACTGAAGCTTTCTTT.

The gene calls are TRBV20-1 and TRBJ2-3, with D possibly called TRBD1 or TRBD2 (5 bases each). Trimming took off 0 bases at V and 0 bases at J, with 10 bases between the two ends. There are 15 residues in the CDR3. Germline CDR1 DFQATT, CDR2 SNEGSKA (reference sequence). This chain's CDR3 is CSARDFGASTDTQYF. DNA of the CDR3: TGCAGTGCTAGAGATTTCGGGGCTAGCACAGATACGCAGTATTTT.

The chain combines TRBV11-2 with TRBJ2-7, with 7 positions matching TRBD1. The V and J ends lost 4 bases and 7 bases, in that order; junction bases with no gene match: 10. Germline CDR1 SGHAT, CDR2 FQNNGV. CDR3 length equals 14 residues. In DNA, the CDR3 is TGTGCCAGCAGCTCCCGGACAGGCTCGGGAGAGCAGTACTTC. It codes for CASSSRTGSGEQYF.

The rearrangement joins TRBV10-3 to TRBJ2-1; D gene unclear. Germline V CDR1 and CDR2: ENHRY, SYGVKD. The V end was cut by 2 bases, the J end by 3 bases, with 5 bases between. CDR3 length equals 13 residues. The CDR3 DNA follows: TGTGCCATCAGTGAGGCCATCTACAATGAGCAGTTCTTC. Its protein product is CAISEAIYNEQFF.

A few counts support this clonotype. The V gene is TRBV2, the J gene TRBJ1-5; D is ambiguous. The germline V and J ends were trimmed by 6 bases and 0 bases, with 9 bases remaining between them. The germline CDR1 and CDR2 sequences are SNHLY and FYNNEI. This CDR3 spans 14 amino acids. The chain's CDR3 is CASRAVLSNQPQHF. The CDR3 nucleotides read TGTGCCAGCAGGGCGGTACTTAGCAATCAGCCCCAGCATTTT.